Sequencing of this T cell receptor beta chain was carried out in a study of control samples from healthy donors and cancer patients. V was cut by 8 bases and J by 2 bases, with 12 bases left in between. The CDR3 loop spans 14 amino acids. Germline V CDR1 and CDR2: SGHAT, FQNNGV. The data were produced by immunoSEQ multiplex PCR, yet TCRdb's version contains in-frame clones alone and is incomplete. The data hold about 6,700 clones, with over 70% observed a single time. This sequence was found in a male donor with melanoma. The chain recombines TRBV11-2 with TRBJ1-4; D gene uncertain. Material: formalin-fixed, paraffin-embedded tissue. CDR3 sequence reads: CASCPSSTNEKLFF. The CDR3 bases are TGTGCCAGCTGCCCATCGAGCACTAATGAAAAACTGTTTTTT.